Below are 12 T cell receptor beta chains sequenced from a single sample in a study of blood T cell repertoires in COVID-19. Here immunoSEQ multiplex PCR was the method, and the copy in TCRdb shows in-frame clones only, minus some. The sample includes about 120,000 clones, almost 90% of them seen just once. Sequencing was performed on peripheral blood. All receptors come from an older woman with COVID-19, enrolled during active disease.

CDR3 nucleotide sequence: TGTGCCAGCAGCTTGGCGGGGAGCTCCTACAATGAGCAGTTCTTC. This gives the protein CASSLAGSSYNEQFF. The chain uses TRBV5-8 and TRBJ2-1; possibly TRBD2 for D (5 bases). V gave up 0 bases and J gave up 0 bases, with 7 bases separating them. Germline-derived CDR1 and CDR2 are SGHTS and YDEGEE. The CDR3 runs to 15 residues.

The chain has TRBV27 and TRBJ2-2; 8 bases line up with TRBD2. CDR3 length equals 15 residues. V shed 3 bases and J 3 bases; nucleotides not matched to a gene: 3. Looked up from germline, CDR1 is MNHEY and CDR2 is SMNVEV (reference sequence). For the CDR3, the DNA is TGTGCCAGCAGTTTCTCCGGGGGGGACACCGGGGAGCTGTTTTTT. This encodes CASSFSGGDTGELFF.

This sequence joins TRBV5-1 and TRBJ2-2; tentatively, D is TRBD2 (6 bases). From germline, CDR1 is SGHRS and CDR2 YFSETQ. This CDR3 comprises 15 residues. Deletions cut 3 bases from V and 6 bases from J, with 15 bases between. CDR3 in DNA: TGCGCCAGCAGCTCGGACGGGGGAAGGTCCGGGGAGCTGTTTTTT. It codes for CASSSDGGRSGELFF.

V usage is TRBV7-2 and J usage is TRBJ1-5; D gene ambiguous. CDR1 SGHTA and CDR2 FQGNSA come from the germline V gene. The germline V and J ends were trimmed by 5 bases and 2 bases, with 10 bases remaining between them. There are 14 residues in the CDR3. The CDR3 sequence: CASSASSGNQPQHF. The CDR3 DNA reads as TGTGCCAGCAGCGCCTCATCGGGCAATCAGCCCCAGCATTTT.

V usage is TRBV29-1 and J usage is TRBJ2-7, with a possible D match to TRBD1 (6 bases). CDR3 length: 13 amino acids. V lost 6 bases and J lost 6, with 18 bases in between. Germline assignment: CDR1 SQVTM and CDR2 ANQGSEA. The DNA for the CDR3 is TGCAGCGTGGGTGTCAGGGGTGACTCCGAGCAGTACTTC. As protein: CSVGVRGDSEQYF.

This clone appeared a few times. The chain couples TRBV6-6 to TRBJ1-6; D is unclear. The length of the CDR3 is 14 residues. V was trimmed by 2 bases and J by 5 bases, leaving 7 bases between them. Looked up from germline, CDR1 is MNHNY and CDR2 is SVGAGI (reference sequence). The CDR3 reads CASSYSLDNSPLHF. DNA of the CDR3: TGTGCCAGCAGTTACAGTCTAGATAATTCACCCCTCCACTTT.

The chain carries TRBV30 and TRBJ2-4, with 9 nucleotides matching TRBD1. CDR1 and CDR2 (germline): GTSNPN, SVGIG (reference sequence). This CDR3 has 12 residues. J gave up 8 bases and V 3 bases, and 2 bases lay outside the gene matches. The CDR3 nucleotides read TGTGCCTGGAGAGACAGGGGGGACATTCAGTACTTC. It codes for CAWRDRGDIQYF.

The V gene is TRBV27, the J gene TRBJ1-4, with 7 bases aligning to TRBD1. This CDR3 spans 13 amino acids. From germline, CDR1 is MNHEY and CDR2 SMNVEV (reference sequence). V lost 8 bases to trimming and J lost 8 bases; unmatched junction nucleotides: 8. The CDR3: CASGSRGQEKLFF. The CDR3 nucleotides are TGTGCCAGCGGGTCTAGGGGACAGGAAAAACTGTTTTTT.

The J gene is TRBJ2-7, the V gene TRBV19, with TRBD1 matching 8 bases. Germline CDR1 is LNHDA and CDR2 is SQIVND (reference sequence). The CDR3 totals 20 residues. The ends lost 2 bases at V and 3 bases at J; junction bases unmatched: 21. CDR3 amino acids: CASSILGGTGHLKEGYEQYF. Written as DNA, the CDR3 is TGTGCCAGTAGTATATTGGGTGGGACAGGACACCTAAAGGAAGGCTACGAGCAGTACTTC.

The chain employs TRBV7-2 and TRBJ1-1; TRBD1 is a possible D gene (5 bases). Germline loops: CDR1 SGHTA, CDR2 FQGNSA. Trimming shortened V by 2 bases and J by 3 bases, and 10 bases separated the two germline ends. The CDR3 sequence is 14 residues long. The CDR3: CASSLLGRDTEAFF. In nucleotides, the CDR3 is TGTGCCAGCAGCTTACTTGGCAGGGACACTGAAGCTTTCTTT. Full variable domain (missing parts from reference TRBV7-2 and TRBJ1-1): GAGVSQSPSNKVTEKGKDVELRCDPISGHTALYWYRQSLGQGLEFLIYFQGNSAPDKSGLPSDRFSAERTGGSVSTLTIQRTQQEDSAVYLCASSLLGRDTEAFFGQGTRLTVV.

This clone was detected only a few times. The CDR3 here is CARQGSSYNSPLHF. Written as DNA, the CDR3 is TGTGCCAGACAGGGAAGCTCCTATAATTCACCCCTCCACTTT. The chain uses TRBV2 and TRBJ1-6; TRBD1 is a possible D gene (6 bases). The CDR3 covers 14 residues. CDR1 is SNHLY, CDR2 FYNNEI, per germline. The V gene lost 9 bases and the J gene lost 0 bases, with 9 bases spanning the gap.

This clone was detected once. The chain couples TRBV7-9 to TRBJ1-2; 8 bases fit TRBD1. The trim removed 5 bases at V and 5 bases at J, leaving 4 bases unmatched. This CDR3 is 13 amino acids long. CDR1 SEHNR and CDR2 FQNEAQ come from the germline V gene (reference sequence). CDR3 sequence: CASSQGQAYGYTF. CDR3 coding DNA: TGTGCCAGCAGCCAGGGACAGGCATATGGCTACACCTTC.